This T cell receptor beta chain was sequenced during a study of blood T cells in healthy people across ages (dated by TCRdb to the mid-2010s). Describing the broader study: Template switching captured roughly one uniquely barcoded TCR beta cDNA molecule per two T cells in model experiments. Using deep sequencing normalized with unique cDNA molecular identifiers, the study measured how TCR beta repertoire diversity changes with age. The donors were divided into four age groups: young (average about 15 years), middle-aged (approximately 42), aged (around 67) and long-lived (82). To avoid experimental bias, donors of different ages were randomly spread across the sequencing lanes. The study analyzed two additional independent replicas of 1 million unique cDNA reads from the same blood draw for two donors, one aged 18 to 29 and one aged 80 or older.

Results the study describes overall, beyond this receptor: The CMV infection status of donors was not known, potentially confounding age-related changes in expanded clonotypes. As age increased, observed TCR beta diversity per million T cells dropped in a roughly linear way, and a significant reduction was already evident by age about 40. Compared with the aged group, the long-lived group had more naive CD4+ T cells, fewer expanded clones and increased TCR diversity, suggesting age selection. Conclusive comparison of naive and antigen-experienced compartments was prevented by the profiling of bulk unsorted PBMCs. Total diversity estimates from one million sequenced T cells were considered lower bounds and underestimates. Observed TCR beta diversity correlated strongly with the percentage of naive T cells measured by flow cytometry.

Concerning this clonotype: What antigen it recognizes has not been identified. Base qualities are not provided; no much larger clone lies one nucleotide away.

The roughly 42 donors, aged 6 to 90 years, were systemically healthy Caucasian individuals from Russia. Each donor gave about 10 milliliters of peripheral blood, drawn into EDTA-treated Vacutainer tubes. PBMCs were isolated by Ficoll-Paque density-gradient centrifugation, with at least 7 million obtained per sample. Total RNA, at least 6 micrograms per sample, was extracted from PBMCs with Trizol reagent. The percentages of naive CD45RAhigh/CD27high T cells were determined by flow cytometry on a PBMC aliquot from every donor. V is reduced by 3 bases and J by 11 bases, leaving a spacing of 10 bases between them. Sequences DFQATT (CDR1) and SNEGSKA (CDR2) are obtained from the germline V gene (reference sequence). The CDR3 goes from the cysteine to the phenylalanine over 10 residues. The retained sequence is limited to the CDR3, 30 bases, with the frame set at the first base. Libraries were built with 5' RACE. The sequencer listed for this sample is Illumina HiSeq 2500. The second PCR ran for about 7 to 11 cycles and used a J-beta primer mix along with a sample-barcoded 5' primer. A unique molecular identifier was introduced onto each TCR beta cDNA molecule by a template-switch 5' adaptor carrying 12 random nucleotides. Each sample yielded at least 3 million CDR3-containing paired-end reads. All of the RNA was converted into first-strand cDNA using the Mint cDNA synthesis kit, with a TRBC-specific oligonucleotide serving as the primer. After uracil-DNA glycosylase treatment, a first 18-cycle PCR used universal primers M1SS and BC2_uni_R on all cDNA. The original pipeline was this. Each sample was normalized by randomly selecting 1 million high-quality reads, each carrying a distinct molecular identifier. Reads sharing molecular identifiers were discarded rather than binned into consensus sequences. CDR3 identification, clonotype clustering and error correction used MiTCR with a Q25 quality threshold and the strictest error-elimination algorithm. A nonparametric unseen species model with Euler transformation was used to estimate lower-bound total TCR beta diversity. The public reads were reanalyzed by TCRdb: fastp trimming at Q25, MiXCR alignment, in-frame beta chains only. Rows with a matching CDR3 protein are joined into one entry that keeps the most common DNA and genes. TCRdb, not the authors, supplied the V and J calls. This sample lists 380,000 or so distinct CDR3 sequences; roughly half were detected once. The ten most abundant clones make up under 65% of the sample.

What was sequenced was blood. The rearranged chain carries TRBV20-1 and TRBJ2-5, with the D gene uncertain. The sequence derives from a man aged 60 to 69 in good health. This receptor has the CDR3 CSASSGEQYF. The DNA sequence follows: TGCAGTGCTAGCTCTGGAGAGCAGTACTTC.